A selection of T cell receptor beta chains follows, all from one sample in a study of shared clonotypes between healthy human individuals. Sequenced by immunoSEQ multiplex PCR; TCRdb stores in-frame clones only, minus some. Of 1,400,000 or so clones detected, 98% appear once; the ten largest clones hold about 0.35%. What was sequenced was naive CD4+ T cells sorted from blood. These receptors originate from a man aged 25-40 years in good health. The CDR3 runs from the conserved cysteine through the conserved F or W. D genes are given only for firm matches. A clone size is listed for some rows: how often the clone was seen (once, few, many), or a class if it is expanded.

clone_size | d_call | j_call | v_call | cdr3_nt | cdr3_aa
. | . | TRBJ2-7 | TRBV15 | TGTGCCACCAGCAGAGGGGATCCTCCCTACGAGCAGTACTTC | CATSRGDPPYEQYF
. | . | TRBJ2-3 | TRBV11-3 | TGTGCCAGCAGCACAAGTACAGATACGCAGTATTTT | CASSTSTDTQYF
. | . | TRBJ2-7 | TRBV18 | TGTGCCAGCTCACCCCGGGACTACGAGCAGTACTTC | CASSPRDYEQYF
once | . | TRBJ2-1 | TRBV7-9 | TGTGCCAGCAGCTTAGAGGGATCTAGCGCCGCGACCCAGCAGTTCTTC | CASSLEGSSAATQQFF
. | TRBD2 | TRBJ2-7 | TRBV6-5 | TGTGCCAGCAGGCCGACTAGCCCAACTTCCCAGCAGTACTTC | CASRPTSPTSQQYF
. | . | TRBJ2-1 | TRBV27 | TGTGCCAGCGGCTTCTATGAGCAGTTCTTC | CASGFYEQFF
. | TRBD1 | TRBJ1-1 | TRBV18 | TGTGCCAGCTCACCGGGACAGTCTATCACTGAAGCTTTCTTT | CASSPGQSITEAFF
. | . | TRBJ2-7 | TRBV11-2 | TGTGCCAGCAGCTCACCTCCAGCCCGTCCCTACGGAGAGCAGTACTTC | CASSSPPARPYGEQYF
. | . | TRBJ2-7 | TRBV11-2 | TGTGCCAGCAGCCCCCGAATTTTCGGTTCAGGGGCCTCCGAGCAGTACTTC | CASSPRIFGSGASEQYF
. | . | TRBJ2-5 | TRBV29-1 | TGCAGCGCATCTGCAGGGGGGGAGACCCAGTACTTC | CSASAGGETQYF
. | . | TRBJ1-2 | TRBV28 | TGTGCCAGCAGTGCAGGGGTATTAAACTATGGCTACACCTTC | CASSAGVLNYGYTF
. | . | TRBJ2-3 | TRBV5-1 | TGCGCCAGCAGCTTGTTTAGCGGCACAGATACGCAGTATTTT | CASSLFSGTDTQYF
. | TRBD2 | TRBJ2-7 | TRBV18 | TGTGCCAGCTCACCACGGACTAGCGGCACCTACGAGCAGTACTTC | CASSPRTSGTYEQYF
. | . | TRBJ2-1 | TRBV6-6 | TGTGCCAGCAGCAAAAGCCCAAGCTCCTACAATGAGCAGTTCTTC | CASSKSPSSYNEQFF